The TCR beta chain under discussion was sequenced for a study of PD-1 blockade in classical Hodgkin lymphoma. The CDR3 runs 14 residues. Germline assignment: CDR1 SNHLY and CDR2 FYNNEI. V shed 10 bases and J shed 2 bases, with 14 bases lying between them. The protocol was immunoSEQ multiplex PCR, while the TCRdb copy is restricted to in-frame clones and leaves out a portion. Of roughly 140,000 clones in the sample, less than 80% are singletons; the top ten hold approximately 9.6%. Every one of the patients relapsed after autologous stem cell transplantation (brentuximab vedotin exposure was variable).

This chain joins TRBV2 and TRBJ2-2; the D gene is possibly TRBD1 (6 bases). The source was peripheral blood mononuclear cells (PBMCs), collected before the second cycle of nivolumab. The receptor was isolated from a human donor with classical Hodgkin lymphoma. The chain's CDR3 is CATHGGYNTGELFF. The CDR3 DNA reads TGTGCCACCCATGGGGGCTATAACACCGGGGAGCTGTTTTTT.